The entry that follows covers one TCR beta chain sequence. Its antigen is currently not known. No much larger clone exists at a distance of one base, and base qualities are not known. To sequence the TCRbeta CDR3 region, genomic DNA was isolated from the sorted cells. TCRbeta CDR3 regions were sequenced using the immunoSEQ Assay. TCRdb took this table from immuneACCESS and kept in-frame rearrangements with V and J called. Such tables lack part of the clones; where checked against another copy, unresolved V genes explain under half of the gap, and the rest is unexplained. This sample holds 45,000 to 60,000 clones; 87% were observed only once. The ten largest clones take up about 9.3% of the sample. Patients with autoimmune disease history or receiving systemic immunosuppression were excluded from the trial. Peripheral blood for TCR sequencing was drawn from every dose cohort at baseline, at cycle 4 day 1 and at cycle 7 day 1. Samples were obtained from an open-label, multicenter, first-in-human phase I dose-escalation trial of ivuxolimab. Adults with locally advanced or metastatic head and neck squamous cell, hepatocellular, melanoma or renal cell carcinoma were enrolled in the trial. Before TCR sequencing, CD4+ T cells and CD8+ T cells from peripheral blood were sorted into separate populations.

This specimen comes from a study of OX40 agonist ivuxolimab in advanced cancers. Background on the whole study: Ivuxolimab, which targeted the costimulatory receptor OX40 (CD134), was an agonistic, fully human IgG2 monoclonal antibody. Intravenous ivuxolimab was administered to patients every 2 weeks at six dose levels: 0.01, 0.1, 0.3, 1.5, 3 and 10 mg/kg. Of the approximately 53 patients in dose escalation, 19 had hepatocellular carcinoma, about 15 had melanoma, 9 had renal cell carcinoma and 9 had head and neck cancer. A male proportion of approximately 83% and a mean age of approximately 60 years, ranging from about 23 to 90, were recorded for the dose-escalation cohort. Patients were allowed to have had prior anti-PD-1, anti-PD-L1 or anti-CTLA-4 therapy, and around 40% of the dose-escalation patients had previously received checkpoint inhibitors. Three dose-escalation patients achieved partial responses, one with hepatocellular carcinoma and two with cutaneous melanoma. Peripheral TCRbeta sequencing aimed to test whether ivuxolimab altered TCR sequence diversity and caused clonal T-cell expansion. The paper reports the monotherapy dose-escalation portion (N of about 50 patients) of the phase I ivuxolimab trial.

The cysteine opens and the phenylalanine closes a CDR3 of 16 amino acids. Just the 48-base CDR3 DNA is kept, in frame starting at base 1. The germline V gene gives CDR1 as SGHVS and CDR2 as FQNEAQ. The germline V end is reduced by 4 bases and the J end by 1 base; junction bases left unmatched: 3. What the authors observed across the whole study: Partial responders in the 0.1-3.0 mg/kg groups had among the lowest normalized peripheral clonal expansion, especially among CD8+ T cells. After ivuxolimab, more expanded clones were found on average in CD8+ T cells than in CD4+ T cells. Which antigens the clonally expanded peripheral T cells were specific for was not determined. Low levels of normalized T-cell clonal expansion were also seen in some patients who did not respond. At doses of 0.1 to 3.0 mg/kg, clonal expansion of both CD4+ and CD8+ T cells in blood was seen between baseline and week 6.

In this chain, TRBV7-8 is recombined with TRBJ2-2, with TRBD2 matching 10 junction bases. This sequence originates from an adult with an advanced solid tumor such as melanoma, head and neck, liver or kidney cancer. This specimen consisted of CD4+ or CD8+ T cells sorted from blood, obtained in a trial of the OX40 agonist ivuxolimab. The CDR3 has the sequence CASSWIAGGNTGELFF. Read as DNA, the sequence is TGTGCCAGCAGCTGGATAGCGGGGGGGAACACCGGGGAGCTGTTTTTT. Joined to the reference TRBV7-8 and TRBJ2-2 proteins, this CDR3 gives the full variable domain: GAGVSQSPRYKVAKRGQDVALRCDPISGHVSLFWYQQALGQGPEFLTYFQNEAQLDKSGLPSDRFFAERPEGSVSTLKIQRTQQEDSAVYLCASSWIAGGNTGELFFGEGSRLTVL.